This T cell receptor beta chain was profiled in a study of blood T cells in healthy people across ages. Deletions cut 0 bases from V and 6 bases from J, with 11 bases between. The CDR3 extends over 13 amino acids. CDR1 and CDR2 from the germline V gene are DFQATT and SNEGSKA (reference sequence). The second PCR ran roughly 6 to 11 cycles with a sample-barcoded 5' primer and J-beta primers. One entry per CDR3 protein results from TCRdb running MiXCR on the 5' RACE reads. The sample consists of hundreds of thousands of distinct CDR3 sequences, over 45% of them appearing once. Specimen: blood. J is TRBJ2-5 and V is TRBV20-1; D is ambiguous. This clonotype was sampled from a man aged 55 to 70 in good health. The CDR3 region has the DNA TGCAGTGCTAGAGATCCCGGGCAACAGACCCAGTACTTC. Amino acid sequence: CSARDPGQQTQYF.